The 14 T cell receptor beta chains in this list originate from one sample, sequenced in a study of T-cell reconstitution after alpha-beta-depleted transplantation in children. Unique molecular identifiers featured in how the TCRbeta library was prepared. One entry per CDR3 protein results from TCRdb running MiXCR on the PCR reads. The sample lists thousands of distinct CDR3 sequences; approximately 9% were seen once. Sequenced here: PBMCs, mostly from graft donor cells, sampled 180 days after TCRalphabeta/CD19-depleted stem cell transplant. The receptors were gathered from a male patient aged 2 to 10 who had a stem cell transplant for acute lymphoblastic leukemia, so the T cells may come from the graft donor.

This chain connects TRBV30 to TRBJ2-1, with D unresolved. This CDR3 comprises 14 residues. V lost 4 bases to trimming and J lost 5 bases, with 15 bases between them. Per the germline V gene, CDR1 is GTSNPN and CDR2 is SVGIG (reference sequence). CDR3 DNA: TGTGCCTGGAACGGGCCGGAGCTAGACAATGAGCAGTTCTTC. The encoded protein is CAWNGPELDNEQFF.

This clonotype was recorded at least ten times. This chain links TRBV7-9 with TRBJ1-1, with D unresolved. CDR3 length: 13 amino acids. V was cut by 5 bases and J by 9 bases, with 16 bases left in between. Germline V gene data show CDR1 as SEHNR and CDR2 as FQNEAQ (reference sequence). The CDR3 loop reads CASSPHGPWKAFF. CDR3 nucleotides: TGTGCCAGCAGCCCGCACGGACCGTGGAAAGCTTTCTTT.

Many counts were recorded for this clonotype. The CDR3 DNA reads TGTGCCAGCAGTTACTCGTCCGGACAGGGGAAGTTCTTC. Its translation is CASSYSSGQGKFF. The chain uses TRBV6-5 and TRBJ2-1; TRBD1 matches 9 bases. This CDR3 contains 13 residues. J was trimmed by 14 bases and V by 0 bases; bases with no gene match: 5. Germline V lookup: CDR1 MNHEY, CDR2 SVGAGI.

This clonotype was recorded many times. The CDR3 protein is CSAPVQRDGADTQYF. The DNA for the CDR3 is TGCAGTGCCCCCGTACAGCGGGATGGAGCAGATACGCAGTATTTT. The V and J genes are TRBV20-1 and TRBJ2-3, with 7 bases lining up with TRBD2. The V gene's germline CDR1 is DFQATT and CDR2 SNEGSKA (reference sequence). J was trimmed by 4 bases and V by 6 bases; bases with no gene match: 13. CDR3 length equals 15 residues.

This clonotype was seen just once. One end of the junction is discordant with germline, which a read error may explain. The chain carries TRBV4-2 and TRBJ2-3, with no clear D. The CDR3 spans 10 residues. The V gene's germline CDR1 is LGHNA and CDR2 YNFKEQ. The CDR3 DNA reads TGTGCCAAGAGCAAAGATACGCAGTTTTTT. Its translation is CAKSKDTQFF.

This clonotype is judged medium-sized. This chain connects TRBV5-1 to TRBJ2-1, with D perhaps matching TRBD2 (5 bases). The CDR3 extends over 15 amino acids. Germline loops: CDR1 SGHRS, CDR2 YFSETQ. V dropped 0 bases and J dropped 8 bases, with 15 bases sitting between them. The CDR3 nucleotides are TGCGCCAGCAGCTTGGAATCCTCCCTCGGGGATGAGCAGTTCTTC. As protein: CASSLESSLGDEQFF.

This clonotype was recorded at least ten times. The V gene is TRBV19, the J gene TRBJ2-7; the D gene is possibly TRBD2 (6 bases). Germline V CDR1 and CDR2: LNHDA, SQIVND (reference sequence). The CDR3 runs 15 residues. Trimming left V 5 bases short and J 3 bases short, with 17 bases between. CDR3 protein: CASSGGAGRIYEQYF. CDR3 DNA sequence: TGTGCCAGTAGTGGAGGAGCGGGCCGGATCTACGAGCAGTACTTC.

This clonotype was recorded at least ten times. The chain combines TRBV19 with TRBJ2-1; no definite D call. The germline gives CDR1 LNHDA, CDR2 SQIVND (reference sequence). The CDR3 length is 19 residues. V was trimmed by 0 bases and J by 5 bases, leaving 23 bases between them. The chain's CDR3 is CASSIDRYMANRHNNEQFF. In DNA form, the CDR3 reads TGTGCCAGTAGTATAGATCGGTATATGGCGAATCGACATAACAATGAGCAGTTCTTC.

This clonotype was seen at least ten times. The gene calls are TRBV5-5 and TRBJ1-2, with D hard to call. Between the trimmed V and J ends, which lost 4 bases and 0 bases, there was a span of 13 bases. CDR1 and CDR2 (germline): SGHKS, YYEKEE (reference sequence). This CDR3 spans 15 amino acids. CDR3 loop: CASSATTATNYGYTF. The CDR3 bases are TGTGCCAGCAGCGCAACAACAGCGACTAACTATGGCTACACCTTC.

The CDR3 sequence: CASSLVFSGREETQYF. As DNA, the CDR3 is TGTGCCAGCAGCTTGGTGTTTAGCGGGAGGGAAGAGACCCAGTACTTC. The chain recombines TRBV5-4 with TRBJ2-5, with 11 bases lining up with TRBD2. Per the germline V gene, CDR1 is SGHNT and CDR2 is YYREEE (reference sequence). The CDR3 spans 16 residues. V was clipped by 0 bases and J by 3 bases; unmatched bases: 4.

The genes are TRBV5-6 and TRBJ2-7; D uncertain. The V gene lost 4 bases and the J gene lost 6 bases, with 14 bases spanning the gap. This CDR3 spans 13 amino acids. The germline CDR1 and CDR2 sequences are SGHDT and YYEEEE. The CDR3 is CASSPGRLGEQYF. As DNA, the CDR3 is TGTGCCAGCAGCCCCGGTCGCCTGGGCGAGCAGTACTTC.

In its sample, this clonotype was seen many times. V usage is TRBV7-9 and J usage is TRBJ1-2; a possible D gene is TRBD1 (6 bases). The CDR3 is 16 amino acids. Per germline, CDR1 SEHNR and CDR2 FQNEAQ (reference sequence). Trimming left V 6 bases short and J 0 bases short, with 17 bases between. This CDR3 is CASRLVGARANYGYTF. CDR3 nucleotides: TGTGCCAGCAGGCTAGTGGGGGCGCGGGCTAACTATGGCTACACCTTC.

This clonotype was detected many times. Since no conserved phenylalanine or tryptophan closes the CDR3, a read error is the likely cause. The limits of the CDR3 on the DNA are not certain, so only TCRdb's listed CDR3 is given. V and J are TRBV6-5 and TRBJ1-1; TRBD1 is the table's D call, not checked against the DNA. Germline lookup yields CDR1 MNHEY and CDR2 SVGAGI. The CDR3 is 14 amino acids in total, end residues counted. The CDR3 region is CASSYRDRGLPLIL.

The genes are TRBV20-1 and TRBJ2-3, with 12 bases lining up with TRBD2. Germline CDR1 DFQATT, CDR2 SNEGSKA (reference sequence). This CDR3 is 19 amino acids long. The CDR3 is CCARDHRLAGGPSTDTQYF. Written as DNA, the CDR3 is TGCTGCGCTAGAGATCATCGGCTAGCGGGAGGGCCTAGCACAGATACGCAGTATTTT.